This passage covers 7 T cell receptor beta chains from one sample sequenced in a study of blood T cell repertoires in COVID-19 (dated by TCRdb to 2018 to 2020). Library method: the immunoSEQ multiplex PCR assay. As stored in TCRdb, this immuneACCESS dataset retains in-frame rearrangements with V and J assigned. A fraction of the clones does not appear; measured against another copy, unresolved V genes explain less than half of the discrepancy, and the remainder lacks a known reason. This sample holds 310,000 or so clones; roughly 87% were observed only once. The ten largest make up 1% of the sample. The sequenced sample was peripheral blood. The source is a man aged 45-60 years with active or convalescent COVID-19.

This chain connects TRBV5-1 to TRBJ1-1, with D possibly TRBD1 on 5 matching bases. The V end lost 4 bases, the J end lost 7 bases, and 20 bases lay between the germline ends. The germline CDR1 and CDR2 sequences are SGHRS and YFSETQ. The CDR3 has 15 residues. CDR3 sequence reads: CASSPQGSLTYEAFF. The CDR3 coding sequence is TGCGCCAGCAGCCCGCAGGGCAGCCTAACCTATGAAGCTTTCTTT.

This chain connects TRBV3-1 (or the pseudogene TRBV3-2) to TRBJ1-5; no clear D gene. Germline CDR1 LGHDT, CDR2 YNNKEL (reference sequence). The CDR3 has 15 residues. The germline V and J ends were trimmed by 0 bases and 2 bases, with 8 bases remaining between them. The CDR3 DNA reads TGTGCCAGCAGCCAAGATCAGGTCCGCAATCAGCCCCAGCATTTT. It yields the protein CASSQDQVRNQPQHF.

The chain has TRBV5-4 and TRBJ2-2; possible D gene TRBD2, 6 bases. The V and J ends lost 2 bases and 5 bases respectively, with 7 bases between them. This CDR3 has 13 amino acids. Germline V gene sequence: CDR1 SGHNT, CDR2 YYREEE (reference sequence). The CDR3 DNA is TGTGCCAGCAGCTTTAGCGGAACCGGGGAGCTGTTTTTT. This translates into CASSFSGTGELFF.

The V and J genes are TRBV9 and TRBJ2-1; 11 bases align to TRBD2. The V and J ends lost 2 bases and 9 bases, in that order; junction bases with no gene match: 7. The CDR3 contains 15 residues. The germline CDR1 and CDR2 sequences are SGDLS and YYNGEE. CDR3 loop: CASSVSGGAAVEQFF. The CDR3 DNA follows: TGTGCCAGCAGCGTTAGCGGGGGGGCCGCCGTTGAGCAGTTCTTC.

The rearrangement joins TRBV19 to TRBJ2-3, with D possibly being TRBD1 (6 bases). The V gene lost 1 base and the J gene lost 2 bases, with 13 bases spanning the gap. Per germline, CDR1 LNHDA and CDR2 SQIVND (reference sequence). This CDR3 comprises 16 residues. The DNA of the CDR3 is TGTGCCAGTAGTATAGCGACAGGTACTTTCACAGATACGCAGTATTTT. Its protein is CASSIATGTFTDTQYF.

The rearrangement links TRBV30 to TRBJ2-7; D remains ambiguous. V dropped 7 bases and J dropped 1 base, with 14 bases sitting between them. Germline CDR1 and CDR2: GTSNPN and SVGIG (reference sequence). CDR3 length: 13 residues. The CDR3 DNA reads as TGTGCCTCCCGTTGGGCCATATCCTACGAGCAGTACTTC. It specifies CASRWAISYEQYF.

The J gene is TRBJ2-3, the V gene TRBV29-1; 10 positions agree with TRBD2. Germline CDR1 reads SQVTM; CDR2 reads ANQGSEA. The CDR3 is 16 residues long. V was clipped by 0 bases and J by 3 bases; unmatched bases: 6. CDR3 in DNA: TGCAGCGTTGAAGAGCTAGCGGGAGTAGCGACAGATACGCAGTATTTT. Amino acids: CSVEELAGVATDTQYF.